This passage covers 5 T cell receptor beta chains from one sample sequenced in a study of neurological immune-mediated disorders. Noted time point: longitudinal time-point 3. MiXCR, run by TCRdb on the 5' RACE reads, gives a single entry per CDR3 protein. The table includes approximately 47,000 distinct CDR3 sequences, more than 9.5% detected once. The specimen was PBMCs. The receptors originated from a male donor with HTLV-1-associated myelopathy (HAM/TSP).

This clonotype has ten or more counts. The V gene is TRBV9, the J gene TRBJ2-3; unclear D gene. This CDR3 has 11 residues. Trimming removed 4 bases from V and 4 bases from J, with 4 bases in between. Germline V CDR1 and CDR2: SGDLS, YYNGEE. CDR3 in amino acids: CASSISDTQYF. CDR3 DNA sequence: TGTGCCAGCAGCATCTCAGATACGCAGTATTTT.

This clonotype has ten or more counts. The chain carries TRBV2 and TRBJ2-5; TRBD2 matches 10 bases. Germline-derived CDR1 and CDR2 are SNHLY and FYNNEI. V dropped 7 bases and J dropped 1; count of bases not matched to a gene: 6. CDR3 length equals 15 residues. This CDR3 is CASTSSGGPQETQYF. The CDR3 DNA follows: TGTGCCAGCACCTCTAGCGGGGGCCCCCAAGAGACCCAGTACTTC. Combining the CDR3 with reference TRBV2 and TRBJ2-5 gives the whole variable domain EPEVTQTPSHQVTQMGQEVILRCVPISNHLYFYWYRQILGQKVEFLVSFYNNEISEKSEIFDDQFSVERPDGSNFTLKIRSTKLEDSAMYFCASTSSGGPQETQYFGPGTRLLVL.

This clonotype was detected ten times or more. This sequence joins TRBV4-3 and TRBJ1-2; no firm D call. The length of the CDR3 is 14 residues. Per germline, CDR1 LGHNA and CDR2 YSLEER. Trimming cost V 0 bases and J 3 bases, with 8 bases left between them. CDR3 sequence (DNA): TGCGCCAGCAGCCAAGACCTAGGAGACTATGGCTACACCTTC. As protein: CASSQDLGDYGYTF.

This clonotype was recorded many times. This chain uses TRBV20-1 with TRBJ2-7; perhaps TRBD1 as D (5 bases). The CDR3 is 15 amino acids. Trimming cost V 2 bases and J 4 bases, with 18 bases left between them. In germline, CDR1 is DFQATT, CDR2 SNEGSKA (reference sequence). DNA for the CDR3: TGCAGTGCTAGACCTAAACACAGGACCTCGTACGAGCAGTACTTC. Protein sequence: CSARPKHRTSYEQYF.

Many counts were recorded for this clonotype. The gene calls are TRBV5-1 and TRBJ1-5; a possible D gene is TRBD1 (6 bases). Trimming stripped 0 bases from V and 5 bases from J, with 12 bases between. This CDR3 spans 15 amino acids. CDR1 is SGHRS, CDR2 YFSETQ, per germline. The CDR3 coding sequence is TGCGCCAGCAGCTTGGGATCAGGGGCCGATCAGCCCCAGCATTTT. It specifies CASSLGSGADQPQHF.